These T cell receptor beta chains were read from a single sample in a study of T cell clones after liver transplantation. Assay used: immunoSEQ multiplex PCR; TCRdb lists only in-frame clones, some missing. The sample consists of about 120,000 clones, 90% of them appearing once. Material: CD4+ T cells from blood, obtained 12 months after liver transplant. The receptors were sampled from a human patient who received a liver transplant. Some T cells may have originated in the graft donor. CDR3s include the opening cysteine and the closing phenylalanine or tryptophan. The D gene is left open where the match is weak. Rows may omit the clone size; those that give it use once, few, many or a size class.

cdr3_nt	cdr3_aa	v_call	j_call	clone_size	d_call
TGTGCCAGCTCCCCCCAGGACAATCAGCCCCAGCATTTT	CASSPQDNQPQHF	TRBV18	TRBJ1-5	.	.
TGTGCCAGCAGCTTAGGTCCAAGCAATCAGCCCCAGCATTTT	CASSLGPSNQPQHF	TRBV11-3	TRBJ1-5	.	.
TGCGCCAGCAGCCAAGAGCTAGCGGGAGGTCATGGGGGCAATGAGCAGTTCTTC	CASSQELAGGHGGNEQFF	TRBV4-3	TRBJ2-1	.	TRBD2
TGCGCCAGCAGAAGAGACAGCTCTGGAAACACCATATATTTT	CASRRDSSGNTIYF	TRBV5-1	TRBJ1-3	.	.
TGTGCCAGCAGCTTGCGGACAGGGGTGGCCACTGAAGCTTTCTTT	CASSLRTGVATEAFF	TRBV7-6	TRBJ1-1	.	TRBD1
TGTGCCAGCAGGGAAGGACTAGCCGGAGAGACCCAGTACTTC	CASREGLAGETQYF	TRBV5-4	TRBJ2-5	.	TRBD2
TGTGCCAGCAGTCTCGCAGGGCCGGGAGGAAATGAGCAGTTCTTC	CASSLAGPGGNEQFF	TRBV11-3	TRBJ2-1	once	TRBD2
TGCAGCGTTGACCAACGGGGCGGAAACACAGATACGCAGTATTTT	CSVDQRGGNTDTQYF	TRBV29-1	TRBJ2-3	.	.
TGCGCCAGCAGCTGGACTAGCGGACCAAACATTCAGTACTTC	CASSWTSGPNIQYF	TRBV5-1	TRBJ2-4	.	TRBD2
TGTGCCAGCAGCCAAGAGGGGGGACTCCGCACCACCTACGAGCAGTACTTC	CASSQEGGLRTTYEQYF	TRBV14	TRBJ2-7	.	.
TGCGCCAGCAGCTTGGGGACAGGTGTTGTTTCTAACTATGGCTACACCTTC	CASSLGTGVVSNYGYTF	TRBV5-1	TRBJ1-2	.	TRBD1
TGTGCCAGCAGCTATGGGACTAGCGGTTCGGCCGGGGAGCTGTTTTTT	CASSYGTSGSAGELFF	TRBV5-4	TRBJ2-2	.	TRBD2
TGTGCCAGCAGCCCTGGGGGGAGCGAGCAGTACTTC	CASSPGGSEQYF	TRBV6-5	TRBJ2-7	once	.
TGCGCCAGCAGCGGAGGGGTTGGGGGTAGCACAGATACGCAGTATTTT	CASSGGVGGSTDTQYF	TRBV4-1	TRBJ2-3	.	.
TGTGCCAGCAGCCAAAAAAGGACAGCCGGGACTAGCGGGAGCTCCCTAACCTACAATGAGCAGTTCTTC	CASSQKRTAGTSGSSLTYNEQFF	TRBV4-2	TRBJ2-1	.	TRBD2
TGCGCCAGCAGCTTGGGACTAGCGGGATCCTACGAGCAGTACTTC	CASSLGLAGSYEQYF	TRBV5-1	TRBJ2-7	.	TRBD2
TGTGCCAGCAGTAGATCCGGCTTTTCCTATGGCTACACCTTC	CASSRSGFSYGYTF	TRBV5-8	TRBJ1-2	once	.
TGCGCCAGCAGCTTTGGGACCGGGGCAGGGACCGGGGAGCTGTTTTTT	CASSFGTGAGTGELFF	TRBV5-1	TRBJ2-2	.	.
TGCGCCAGCAGCCAAGATCTGGGCCTAGCACAGACCCAGTACTTC	CASSQDLGLAQTQYF	TRBV4-1	TRBJ2-5	.	.
TGTGCCAGCAGCGTAGGCGTTGCGAGGGTGGTGGAGACCCAGTACTTC	CASSVGVARVVETQYF	TRBV9	TRBJ2-5	.	.
TGTGCCAGCAGTCGGCAGGGGGCGTTTGGCTACACCTTC	CASSRQGAFGYTF	TRBV2	TRBJ1-2	once	TRBD1
TGTGCCAGCAGTCCCCACATTCTAGCGGGAGCCTTTAATGAGCAGTTCTTC	CASSPHILAGAFNEQFF	TRBV6-4	TRBJ2-1	.	TRBD2
TGTGCCAGCAGTAACTCGCTGTGGACCGCCACAGATACGCAGTATTTT	CASSNSLWTATDTQYF	TRBV27	TRBJ2-3	.	.
TGTGCCAGCAGCTCCCCGCAGGGGGCAGAGACCCAGTACTTC	CASSSPQGAETQYF	TRBV7-2	TRBJ2-5	.	TRBD1
TGTGCCAGCAGTGTACGTGCCTACACCTTC	CASSVRAYTF	TRBV2	TRBJ1-2	few	.
TGTGCCGGCTCGACTAGCGGGATTTGGGGGACCCAGTACTTC	CAGSTSGIWGTQYF	TRBV28	TRBJ2-5	.	TRBD2
TGTGCCAGCAGCTTGGTCTCGTACAGGGTGAACGAGCAGTACTTC	CASSLVSYRVNEQYF	TRBV5-6	TRBJ2-7	.	.
TGTGCCAGTAGTAGTCCCGGCGGGAGAAACGCCTACGAGCAGTACTTC	CASSSPGGRNAYEQYF	TRBV19	TRBJ2-7	.	TRBD2
TGTGCCAGCAGCTTAGATCTTCCCGTGGCGTTCTTC	CASSLDLPVAFF	TRBV11-2	TRBJ2-1	.	.
TGTGCCAGCAGTGAAGCTTTTGGCGCCACAGATACGCAGTATTTT	CASSEAFGATDTQYF	TRBV6-1	TRBJ2-3	.	.
TGTGCCAGCAGTGAAGCGCTTCTGGGACAGAATTACGAAAAACTGTTTTTT	CASSEALLGQNYEKLFF	TRBV6-1	TRBJ1-4	.	TRBD1
TGTGCCAGCGGACAGTACAATGAGCAGTTCTTC	CASGQYNEQFF	TRBV2	TRBJ2-1	few	.
TGTGCCAGCAGCAAAGAGGTGACAGAGAGCTCCTACGAGCAGTACTTC	CASSKEVTESSYEQYF	TRBV21-1	TRBJ2-7	.	.
TGTGCCAGCAGAACCCAGGGAGGAAACTCCTACGAGCAGTACTTC	CASRTQGGNSYEQYF	TRBV28	TRBJ2-7	.	.
TGTGCCAGCAGAATACAGGGTTTAAATGAAAAACTGTTTTTT	CASRIQGLNEKLFF	TRBV28	TRBJ1-4	.	.
TGTGCCAGCAGCACATCATCGACGGGGGCCTCCCACGAGCAGTACTTC	CASSTSSTGASHEQYF	TRBV5-4	TRBJ2-7	.	.
TGTGCCAGTAGACGACAGGGTGCAAACTATGGCTACACCTTC	CASRRQGANYGYTF	TRBV19	TRBJ1-2	.	TRBD1